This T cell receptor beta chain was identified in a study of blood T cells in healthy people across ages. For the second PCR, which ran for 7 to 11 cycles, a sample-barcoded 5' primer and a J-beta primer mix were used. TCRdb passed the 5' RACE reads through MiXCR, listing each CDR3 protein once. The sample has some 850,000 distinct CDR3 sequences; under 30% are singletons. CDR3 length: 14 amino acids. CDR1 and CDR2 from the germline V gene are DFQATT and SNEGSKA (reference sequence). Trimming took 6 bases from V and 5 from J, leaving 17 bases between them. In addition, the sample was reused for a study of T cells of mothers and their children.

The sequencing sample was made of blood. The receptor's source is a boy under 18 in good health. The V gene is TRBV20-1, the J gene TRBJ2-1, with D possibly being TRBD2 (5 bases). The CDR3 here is CSAQTGFTDNEQFF. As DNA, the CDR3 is TGCAGTGCCCAGACGGGGTTCACCGACAATGAGCAGTTCTTC.